Listed here are 8 T cell receptor beta chains from one sample, sequenced in a study of CD8+ T cells in alopecia areata. Extraction and reverse transcription of RNA yielded cDNA as the sequencing template. TCRdb's table, derived via immunoSEQ multiplex PCR, lists solely in-frame clones and lacks some. Here the sample spans 150,000 to 190,000 clones, around half being singletons. The sample was CD8+ T cells sorted from blood, taken at week 0. These receptors originate from a human donor with alopecia areata.

This clone was detected only once. The V and J genes are TRBV15 and TRBJ1-1, with D maybe TRBD1 (6 bases). This CDR3 is 15 amino acids long. Per germline, CDR1 LNHNV and CDR2 YYDKDF (reference sequence). V gave up 3 bases and J gave up 3 bases, with 14 bases separating them. For the CDR3, the DNA is TGTGCCACCAGCAGGGAACAGGGTTCTTACACTGAAGCTTTCTTT. Its translation: CATSREQGSYTEAFF. Combining the CDR3 with reference TRBV15 and TRBJ1-1 gives the whole variable domain DAMVIQNPRYQVTQFGKPVTLSCSQTLNHNVMYWYQQKSSQAPKLLFHYYDKDFNNEADTPDNFQSRRPNTSFCFLDIRSPGLGDTAMYLCATSREQGSYTEAFFGQGTRLTVV.

This chain joins TRBV9 and TRBJ2-1; D ambiguous. The length of the CDR3 is 12 residues. Trimming pared 4 bases from V and 10 bases from J, leaving 12 bases between. In germline, CDR1 is SGDLS, CDR2 YYNGEE. The CDR3 DNA is TGTGCCAGCAGCCCACCAGTGAAGGAGCAGTTCTTC. This translates into CASSPPVKEQFF.

This chain joins TRBV13 and TRBJ1-5; 7 bases match TRBD1. CDR1 and CDR2 (germline): PRHDT, FYEKMQ (reference sequence). This CDR3 contains 15 residues. The J segment lost 4 bases and the V segment lost 5 bases, leaving 8 bases of the junction unmatched. The CDR3 here is CASSLNRGSNQPQHF. The DNA of the CDR3 is TGTGCCAGCAGCCTAAACAGGGGAAGTAATCAGCCCCAGCATTTT.

This clone was found a few times. As DNA, the CDR3 is TGTGCCAGCAGCGTAGGGGGAGGGGAGGCGTCTGAGCAGTTCTTC. This sequence encodes CASSVGGGEASEQFF. V usage is TRBV9 and J usage is TRBJ2-1, with TRBD2 matching 7 bases. The CDR3 runs 15 residues. The ends lost 0 bases at V and 9 bases at J; junction bases unmatched: 9. Per germline, CDR1 SGDLS and CDR2 YYNGEE.

The CDR3 reads CASSYPFEGPQHF. Written as DNA, the CDR3 is TGTGCCAGCAGCTATCCCTTCGAAGGCCCCCAGCATTTT. This chain joins TRBV7-2 and TRBJ1-5; D is unclear. Trimming left V 4 bases short and J 10 bases short, with 14 bases between. The length of the CDR3 is 13 residues. Per the germline V gene, CDR1 is SGHTA and CDR2 is FQGNSA.

The V gene is TRBV2, the J gene TRBJ1-6; TRBD1 is a possible D gene (5 bases). The CDR3 contains 14 residues. Trimming shortened V by 8 bases and J by 9 bases, and 17 bases separated the two germline ends. Per germline, CDR1 SNHLY and CDR2 FYNNEI. The CDR3 loop reads CASESGTDGSPLHF. Written as DNA, the CDR3 is TGTGCCAGCGAATCCGGGACGGATGGTTCACCCCTCCACTTT.

The chain carries TRBV4-2 and TRBJ1-1; no clear D. V lost 4 bases, J lost 3 bases, and 12 bases lay in between. The CDR3 sequence is 14 residues long. The V gene's germline CDR1 is LGHNA and CDR2 YNFKEQ. The CDR3 DNA sequence: TGTGCCAGCAGCCCAAGGGTTGCGGACACTGAAGCTTTCTTT. Protein product: CASSPRVADTEAFF.

The gene calls are TRBV7-8 and TRBJ2-7, with 8 bases identical to TRBD1. The trim removed 5 bases at V and 0 bases at J, leaving 12 bases unmatched. The germline CDR1 and CDR2 sequences are SGHVS and FQNEAQ. The CDR3 sequence is 17 residues long. The CDR3 protein is CASSGNLGQGNSYEQYF. CDR3 coding DNA: TGTGCCAGCAGCGGAAACCTCGGACAGGGAAACTCCTACGAGCAGTACTTC.